Below, 13 T cell receptor beta chains from the same sample are listed, as sequenced in a study of monozygotic twins with inflammatory bowel disease. TCRdb reprocessed the 5' RACE reads and stores each CDR3 protein as one record, lacking DNA. The ten top clones account for roughly 1.5%, within a sample of about 210,000 distinct CDR3 sequences. The material sequenced was blood. Receptors were obtained from a human donor with ulcerative colitis or Crohn's disease, or a healthy co-twin of an affected twin (not recorded which).

The chain is built from TRBV12-3 or TRBV12-4 and TRBJ1-6. The CDR3 is 15 residues long. CDR3 in amino acids: CASSLAAGTNSPLHF.

The chain employs TRBV5-6 and TRBJ2-5; TCRdb calls TRBD1, which cannot be checked without DNA. CDR1 is SGHDT, CDR2 YYEEEE, per germline. There are 14 residues in the CDR3. CDR3 residues: CASSWGAGEETQYF.

V and J are TRBV25-1 and TRBJ2-2; TCRdb's D call, TRBD1, is unchecked because there is no DNA. The germline V gene has CDR1 MGHDK and CDR2 SYGVNS. The CDR3 is made up of 16 amino acids. The CDR3 is CASSGASGSWTGELFF.

The chain joins TRBV5-1 to TRBJ2-5; absent DNA, TCRdb's TRBD1 call cannot be checked. The CDR3 spans 16 residues. CDR1 is SGHRS, CDR2 YFSETQ, per germline. The CDR3 region is CASSPGTRDFQETQYF.

V and J are TRBV6-1 and TRBJ2-3. This CDR3 is 13 amino acids long. Germline CDR1 reads MNHNS; CDR2 reads SASEGT. The CDR3 spells CAIQSPSTDTQYF.

The chain employs TRBV20-1 and TRBJ2-5; the D gene TCRdb calls, TRBD2, cannot be checked with no DNA. The CDR3 has 13 residues. Germline V gene sequence: CDR1 DFQATT, CDR2 SNEGSKA (reference sequence). The CDR3 is CSASTRGLETQYF.

The chain employs TRBV5-1 and TRBJ2-7. The CDR3 sequence is 14 residues long. Germline V gene data show CDR1 as SGHRS and CDR2 as YFSETQ. CDR3 protein: CASSFQTGPYEQYF.

The chain is built from TRBV6-5 and TRBJ2-5; TCRdb's D gene call, TRBD2, goes unchecked for lack of DNA. This CDR3 region has 15 residues. CDR1 is MNHEY and CDR2 is SVGAGI in the germline V gene. The CDR3 protein is CASSYSRPSQETQYF.

The J gene is TRBJ2-1, the V gene TRBV11-3; TCRdb returns TRBD1, unconfirmable since there is no DNA. This CDR3 has 15 residues. Per the germline V gene, CDR1 is SGHNT and CDR2 is YENEEA. The chain's CDR3 is CASSLGGSLGNEQFF.

This chain uses TRBV3-1 with TRBJ2-3. The germline V gene has CDR1 LGHDT and CDR2 YNNKEL (reference sequence). CDR3 size: 14 residues. CDR3 sequence reads: CASSLAWSTDTQYF.

The chain has TRBV12-3 or TRBV12-4 and TRBJ1-1; the D call of TRBD1 rests on TCRdb alone, since no DNA is present to check it. The CDR3 covers 13 residues. The CDR3 region is CASSRGQGSIAFF.

J is TRBJ2-7 and V is TRBV3-1; the D call from TCRdb, TRBD1, cannot be confirmed without DNA. CDR1 and CDR2 (germline): LGHDT, YNNKEL (reference sequence). The CDR3 sequence is 12 residues long. The CDR3 sequence: CASSEGNYEQYF.

V usage is TRBV5-1 and J usage is TRBJ2-3; TCRdb indicates TRBD1, and absent DNA this call remains unverified. The CDR3 sequence is 20 residues long. CDR1 SGHRS and CDR2 YFSETQ come from the germline V gene. This chain's CDR3 is CASSITPGTESGGRTDTQYF.